This TCR beta chain was sequenced for a study of control samples from healthy donors and cancer patients. Repertoires were generated with immunoSEQ multiplex PCR, while TCRdb's copy carries only in-frame clones and drops some. The table records around 7,400 clones, roughly 84% of them present only once. The ends lost 1 base at V and 5 bases at J; junction bases unmatched: 6. Germline V lookup: CDR1 MDHEN, CDR2 SYDVKM. The CDR3 consists of 18 residues. The sequenced sample was PBMCs. The chain joins TRBV28 to TRBJ2-2; TRBD2 agrees at 14 bases. The clonotype comes from a man aged 70 or older with lung cancer. CDR3 bases: TGTGCCAGCAGTTTATCAGGACTAGCGGGAGGTCGGACCGGGGAGCTGTTTTTT. It is translated as CASSLSGLAGGRTGELFF.